This passage covers 13 T cell receptor beta chains from one sample sequenced in a study of shared clonotypes between healthy human individuals (dated by TCRdb to the early 2020s). The library was generated by the immunoSEQ multiplex PCR assay. The table comes from immuneACCESS by way of TCRdb, which keeps in-frame sequences with V and J called. Part of the clones is missing from these tables; in studies checked, under half for an unresolved V gene and the rest for unknown reasons. A total of hundreds of thousands of clones appear in this sample, 90% to 98% of them only once. The ten largest clones represent roughly 0.23% of the sample. For the CD8 naive samples, CD45RO-negative cells were positively selected for CCR7, yielding a CD45RA+CCR7+ population from which TemRA cells were excluded. Sample: naive CD8+ T cells sorted from blood. The sample's cell subset or site, from its label and the paper: CD45RA+CCR7+. These receptors were obtained from a man aged 30 to 39 in good health.

J is TRBJ2-5 and V is TRBV7-9; 7 nucleotides agree with TRBD2. This CDR3 is built from 16 residues. Trimming removed 3 bases from V and 5 bases from J; junction bases left unmatched: 12. CDR1 is SEHNR and CDR2 is FQNEAQ in the germline V gene (reference sequence). CDR3 protein: CASSFGLVGVRETQYF. For the CDR3, the DNA is TGTGCCAGCAGCTTCGGACTAGTCGGGGTGCGGGAGACCCAGTACTTC.

The chain links TRBV27 to TRBJ1-5; possible D gene TRBD1, 6 bases. The CDR3 covers 15 residues. Germline V lookup: CDR1 MNHEY, CDR2 SMNVEV (reference sequence). Trimming removed 2 bases from V and 3 bases from J, with 11 bases in between. In nucleotides, the CDR3 is TGTGCCAGCAGTTTAGATTGGGGGGCCAATCAGCCCCAGCATTTT. Protein product: CASSLDWGANQPQHF.

This chain links TRBV19 with TRBJ2-7; 9 positions match TRBD2. The V gene's germline CDR1 is LNHDA and CDR2 SQIVND (reference sequence). The V gene end was trimmed by 5 bases and the J gene end by 0 bases; junction bases not matched to a gene: 8. This CDR3 contains 16 residues. The chain's CDR3 is CASSVPAAGGSYEQYF. The CDR3 DNA is TGTGCCAGTAGTGTCCCCGCAGCGGGAGGCTCCTACGAGCAGTACTTC.

CDR3 amino acids: CASPSRGPYGYTF. CDR3 nucleotides: TGTGCCAGCCCATCGCGGGGACCCTATGGCTACACCTTC. This chain uses TRBV5-4 with TRBJ1-2, with D maybe TRBD1 (5 bases). The germline CDR1 and CDR2 sequences are SGHNT and YYREEE (reference sequence). V was shortened by 7 bases and J by 4 bases, with 14 bases between the two germline ends. The CDR3 totals 13 residues.

This clone was counted only a few times. This sequence joins TRBV10-3 and TRBJ1-4, with D unresolved. The CDR3 extends over 15 amino acids. In germline, CDR1 is ENHRY, CDR2 SYGVKD. Trimming cost V 0 bases and J 5 bases, with 10 bases left between them. The CDR3 reads CAISESTSENEKLFF. CDR3 DNA: TGTGCCATCAGTGAGTCGACTTCGGAGAATGAAAAACTGTTTTTT.

The chain is built from TRBV7-2 and TRBJ1-3; D is unclear. Trimming stripped 3 bases from V and 1 base from J, with 4 bases between. In germline, CDR1 is SGHTA, CDR2 FQGNSA. This CDR3 spans 13 amino acids. CDR3 protein: CASSLTSGNTIYF. The CDR3 DNA is TGTGCCAGCAGCTTGACGTCTGGAAACACCATATATTTT.

This chain joins TRBV19 and TRBJ2-5; 8 bases align to TRBD2. Germline V lookup: CDR1 LNHDA, CDR2 SQIVND (reference sequence). The V and J ends lost 3 bases and 6 bases, in that order; junction bases with no gene match: 15. The CDR3 is 17 residues long. CDR3 sequence reads: CASSIRGSGGVNKTQYF. Written as DNA, the CDR3 is TGTGCCAGTAGTATCCGCGGGTCGGGAGGGGTGAATAAGACCCAGTACTTC.

The sample holds one count of this clone. The chain recombines TRBV5-1 with TRBJ2-1, with 7 bases matching TRBD1. The trim removed 4 bases at V and 7 bases at J, leaving 11 bases unmatched. Germline V CDR1 and CDR2: SGHRS, YFSETQ. The CDR3 loop spans 15 amino acids. CDR3 DNA: TGCGCCAGCAGCGGCGGAGACAGGGAATGGAATGAGCAGTTCTTC. Its translation is CASSGGDREWNEQFF.

V is TRBV19 and J is TRBJ1-2; 11 bases agree with TRBD1. CDR3 length: 17 residues. Germline trimming cut 9 bases from V and 6 bases from J; bases unmatched to any gene: 18. Germline V gives CDR1 LNHDA, CDR2 SQIVND (reference sequence). DNA of the CDR3: TGTGCCAGCACGAACAACAAACTGGGGACAGGGGGACATGGCTACACCTTC. Its translation is CASTNNKLGTGGHGYTF. The full variable domain, in which reference TRBV19 and TRBJ1-2 provide the parts outside the CDR3, is DGGITQSPKYLFRKEGQNVTLSCEQNLNHDAMYWYRQDPGQGLRLIYYSQIVNDFQKGDIAEGYSVSREKKESFPLTVTSAQKNPTAFYLCASTNNKLGTGGHGYTFGSGTRLTVV.

The CDR3 DNA reads TGCAGCGTTGAACTAGGTCGGCGGGAGTCCTACGAGCAGTACTTC. The encoded protein is CSVELGRRESYEQYF. The rearrangement links TRBV29-1 to TRBJ2-7; 7 bases map to TRBD2. The germline V gene has CDR1 SQVTM and CDR2 ANQGSEA. The length of the CDR3 is 15 residues. V trimming: 2 bases; J trimming: 1 base; junction bases outside the gene matches: 8.

The V gene is TRBV28, the J gene TRBJ2-7, with 7 bases matching TRBD1. CDR3 length: 15 amino acids. CDR1 and CDR2 from the germline V gene are MDHEN and SYDVKM. The ends lost 1 base at V and 2 bases at J; junction bases unmatched: 5. The CDR3 sequence: CASSLFGTAAYEQYF. DNA for the CDR3: TGTGCCAGCAGTTTATTCGGGACAGCAGCCTACGAGCAGTACTTC.

The CDR3 is CASSPSSGLAGYEQYF. The CDR3 DNA sequence: TGTGCCAGCAGCCCCAGTTCGGGACTAGCGGGCTACGAGCAGTACTTC. The rearrangement links TRBV7-9 to TRBJ2-7, with 12 bases that match TRBD2. With 5 bases clipped from V and 3 bases from J, the junction kept 8 bases outside the gene matches. The germline gives CDR1 SEHNR, CDR2 FQNEAQ (reference sequence). The CDR3 is made up of 16 amino acids.

The V gene is TRBV4-1, the J gene TRBJ1-2, with no clear D. The CDR3 sequence is 15 residues long. CDR1 and CDR2 from the germline V gene are MGHRA and YSYEKL. Between the trimmed V and J ends, which lost 4 bases and 5 bases, there was a span of 17 bases. CDR3 in DNA: TGCGCCAGCAGCCCAGTTCGACTAAACAAGTATGGCTACACCTTC. Protein sequence: CASSPVRLNKYGYTF.